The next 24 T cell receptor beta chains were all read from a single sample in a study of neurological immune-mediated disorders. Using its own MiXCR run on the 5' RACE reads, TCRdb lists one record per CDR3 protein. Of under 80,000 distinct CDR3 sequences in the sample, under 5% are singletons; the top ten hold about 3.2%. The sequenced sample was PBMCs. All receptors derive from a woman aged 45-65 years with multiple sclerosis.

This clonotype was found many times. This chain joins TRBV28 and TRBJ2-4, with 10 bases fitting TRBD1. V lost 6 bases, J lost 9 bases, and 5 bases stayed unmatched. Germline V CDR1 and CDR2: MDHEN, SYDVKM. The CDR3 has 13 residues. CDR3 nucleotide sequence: TGTGCCAGCAGCTCCGGGACAGGGGTCATTCAGTACTTC. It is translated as CASSSGTGVIQYF.

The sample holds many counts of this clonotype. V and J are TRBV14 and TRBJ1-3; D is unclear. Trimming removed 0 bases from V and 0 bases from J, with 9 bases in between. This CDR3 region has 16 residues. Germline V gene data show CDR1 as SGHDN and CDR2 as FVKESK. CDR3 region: CASSQESTYSGNTIYF. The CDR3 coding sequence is TGTGCCAGCAGCCAAGAATCTACCTACTCTGGAAACACCATATATTTT.

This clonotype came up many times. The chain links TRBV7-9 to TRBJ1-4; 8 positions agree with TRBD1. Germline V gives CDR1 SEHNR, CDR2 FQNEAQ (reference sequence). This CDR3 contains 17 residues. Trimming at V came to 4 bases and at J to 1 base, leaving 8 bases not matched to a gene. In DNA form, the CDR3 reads TGTGCCAGCAGCTCCCCGGGGACAGGAAGAACTAATGAAAAACTGTTTTTT. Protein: CASSSPGTGRTNEKLFF.

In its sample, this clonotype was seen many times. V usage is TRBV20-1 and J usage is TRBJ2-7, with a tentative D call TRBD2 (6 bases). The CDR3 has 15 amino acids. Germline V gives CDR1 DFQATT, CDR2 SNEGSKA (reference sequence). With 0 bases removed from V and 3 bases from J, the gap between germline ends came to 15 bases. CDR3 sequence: CSARDLGGINYEQYF. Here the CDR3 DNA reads TGCAGTGCTAGAGATCTCGGGGGTATTAACTACGAGCAGTACTTC.

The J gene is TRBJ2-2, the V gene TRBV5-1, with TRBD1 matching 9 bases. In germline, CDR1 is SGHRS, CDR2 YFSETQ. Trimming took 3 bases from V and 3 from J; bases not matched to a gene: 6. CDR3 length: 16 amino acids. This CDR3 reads CASSSTGTGHTGELFF. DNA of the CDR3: TGCGCCAGCAGCTCGACCGGGACAGGGCACACCGGGGAGCTGTTTTTT.

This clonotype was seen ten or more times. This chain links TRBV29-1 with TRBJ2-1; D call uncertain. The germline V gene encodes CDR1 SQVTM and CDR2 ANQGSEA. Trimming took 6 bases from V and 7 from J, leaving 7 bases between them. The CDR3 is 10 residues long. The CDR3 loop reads CSVRKNEQFF. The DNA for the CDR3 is TGCAGCGTCCGCAAGAATGAGCAGTTCTTC.

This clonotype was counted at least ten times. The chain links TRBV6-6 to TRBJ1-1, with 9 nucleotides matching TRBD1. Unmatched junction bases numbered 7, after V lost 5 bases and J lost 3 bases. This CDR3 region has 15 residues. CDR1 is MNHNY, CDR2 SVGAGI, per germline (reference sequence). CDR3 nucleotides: TGTGCCAGCAGTGAACATACAGGGGGCCACACTGAAGCTTTCTTT. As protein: CASSEHTGGHTEAFF.

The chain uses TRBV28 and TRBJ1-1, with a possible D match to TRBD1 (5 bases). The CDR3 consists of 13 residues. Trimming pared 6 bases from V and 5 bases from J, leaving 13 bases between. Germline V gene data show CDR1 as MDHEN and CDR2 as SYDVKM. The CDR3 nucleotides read TGTGCCAGCAGCCCTTGGGGGGGAACTGAAGCTTTCTTT. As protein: CASSPWGGTEAFF.

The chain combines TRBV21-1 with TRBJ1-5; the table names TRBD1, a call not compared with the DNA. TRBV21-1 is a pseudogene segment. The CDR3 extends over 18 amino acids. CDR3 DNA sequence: TGTGCCAGCAGCAACCCCCTGGGGCAACACAGGGCCGATCAGCCCCAGCATTTT. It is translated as CASSNPLGQHRADQPQHF.

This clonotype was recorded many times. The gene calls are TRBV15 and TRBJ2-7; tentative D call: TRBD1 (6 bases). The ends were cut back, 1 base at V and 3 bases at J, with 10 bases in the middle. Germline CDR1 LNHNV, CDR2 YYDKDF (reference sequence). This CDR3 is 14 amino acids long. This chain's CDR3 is CATSRGRDNYEQYF. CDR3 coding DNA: TGTGCCACCAGCAGAGGTAGGGACAACTACGAGCAGTACTTC.

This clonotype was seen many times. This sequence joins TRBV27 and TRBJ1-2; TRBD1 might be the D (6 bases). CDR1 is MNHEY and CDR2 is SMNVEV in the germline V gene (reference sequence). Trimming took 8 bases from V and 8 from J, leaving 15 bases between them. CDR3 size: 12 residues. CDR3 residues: CASGISGGGYTF. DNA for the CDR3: TGTGCCAGCGGAATAAGCGGGGGCGGCTACACCTTC.

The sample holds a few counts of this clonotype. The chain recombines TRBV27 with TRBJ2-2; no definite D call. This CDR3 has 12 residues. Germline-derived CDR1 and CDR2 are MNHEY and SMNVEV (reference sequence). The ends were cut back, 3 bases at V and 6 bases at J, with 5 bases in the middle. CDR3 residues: CASSFLPGELFF. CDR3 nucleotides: TGTGCCAGCAGTTTCTTACCCGGGGAGCTGTTTTTT.

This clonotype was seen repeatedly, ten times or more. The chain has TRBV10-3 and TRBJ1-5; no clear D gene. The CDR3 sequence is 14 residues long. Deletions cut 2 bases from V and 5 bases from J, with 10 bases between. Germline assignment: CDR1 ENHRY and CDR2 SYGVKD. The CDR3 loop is CAISERAMDQPQHF. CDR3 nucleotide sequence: TGTGCCATCAGTGAGCGGGCAATGGATCAGCCCCAGCATTTT.

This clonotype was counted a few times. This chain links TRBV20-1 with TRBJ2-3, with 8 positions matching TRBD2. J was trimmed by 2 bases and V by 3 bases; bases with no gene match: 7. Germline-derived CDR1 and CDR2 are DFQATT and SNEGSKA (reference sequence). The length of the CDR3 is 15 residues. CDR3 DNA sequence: TGCAGTGCTAGCGAACTAGCGGCTAACACAGATACGCAGTATTTT. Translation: CSASELAANTDTQYF.

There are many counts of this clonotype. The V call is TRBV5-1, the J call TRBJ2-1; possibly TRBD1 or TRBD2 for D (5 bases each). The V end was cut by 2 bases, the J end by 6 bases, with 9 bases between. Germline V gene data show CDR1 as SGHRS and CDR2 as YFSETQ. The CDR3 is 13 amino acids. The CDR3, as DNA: TGCGCCAGCAGCTTCGGGGCGGCCAATGAGCAGTTCTTC. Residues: CASSFGAANEQFF.

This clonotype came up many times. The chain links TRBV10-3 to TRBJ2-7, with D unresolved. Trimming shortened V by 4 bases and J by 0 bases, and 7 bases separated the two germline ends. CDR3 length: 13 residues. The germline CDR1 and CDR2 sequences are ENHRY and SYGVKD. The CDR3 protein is CAISGTSSYEQYF. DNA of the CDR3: TGTGCCATCAGTGGCACAAGCTCCTACGAGCAGTACTTC.

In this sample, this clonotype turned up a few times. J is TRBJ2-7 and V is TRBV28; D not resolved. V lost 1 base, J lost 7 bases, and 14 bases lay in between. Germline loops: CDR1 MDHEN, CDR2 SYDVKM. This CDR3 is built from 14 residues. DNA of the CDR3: TGTGCCAGCAGTTTATCCCCCCTATGGTGGGAGCAGTACTTC. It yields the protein CASSLSPLWWEQYF.

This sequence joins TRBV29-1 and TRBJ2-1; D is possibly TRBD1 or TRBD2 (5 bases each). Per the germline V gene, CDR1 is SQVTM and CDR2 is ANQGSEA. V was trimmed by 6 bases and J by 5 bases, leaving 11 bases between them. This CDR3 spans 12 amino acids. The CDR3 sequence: CSVGTYNNEQFF. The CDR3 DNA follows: TGCAGCGTCGGGACCTATAACAATGAGCAGTTCTTC.

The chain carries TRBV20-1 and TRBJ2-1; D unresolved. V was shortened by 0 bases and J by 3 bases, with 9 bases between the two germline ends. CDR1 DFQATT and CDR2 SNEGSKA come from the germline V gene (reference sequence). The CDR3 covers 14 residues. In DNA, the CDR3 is TGCAGTGCTAGAGAAATAAAAGGCTACAATGAGCAGTTCTTC. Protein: CSAREIKGYNEQFF.

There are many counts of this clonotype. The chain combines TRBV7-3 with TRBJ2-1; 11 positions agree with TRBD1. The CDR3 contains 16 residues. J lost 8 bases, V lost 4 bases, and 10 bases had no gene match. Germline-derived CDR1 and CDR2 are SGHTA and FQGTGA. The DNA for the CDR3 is TGTGCCAGCAGCTACCGGACAGGGGGCGATATCGATGAGCAGTTCTTC. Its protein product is CASSYRTGGDIDEQFF.

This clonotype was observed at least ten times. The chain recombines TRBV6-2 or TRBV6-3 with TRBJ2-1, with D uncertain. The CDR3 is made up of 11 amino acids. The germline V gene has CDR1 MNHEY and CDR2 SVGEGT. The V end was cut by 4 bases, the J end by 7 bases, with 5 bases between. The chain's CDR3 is CASSSPNEQFF. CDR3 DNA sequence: TGTGCCAGCAGTTCACCGAATGAGCAGTTCTTC.

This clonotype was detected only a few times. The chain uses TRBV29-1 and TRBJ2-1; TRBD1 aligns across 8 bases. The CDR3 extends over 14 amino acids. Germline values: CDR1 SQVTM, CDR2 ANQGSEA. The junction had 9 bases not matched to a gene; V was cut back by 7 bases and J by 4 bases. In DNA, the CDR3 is TGCAGCGACATCTCAGGGGGCATATACAATGAGCAGTTCTTC. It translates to CSDISGGIYNEQFF.

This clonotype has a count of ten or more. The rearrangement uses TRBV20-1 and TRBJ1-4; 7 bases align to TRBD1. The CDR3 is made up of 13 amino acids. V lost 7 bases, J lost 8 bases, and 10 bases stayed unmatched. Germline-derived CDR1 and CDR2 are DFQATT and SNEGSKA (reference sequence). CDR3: CSGRAGGGEKLFF. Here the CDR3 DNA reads TGCAGTGGACGGGCAGGGGGTGGAGAAAAACTGTTTTTT.

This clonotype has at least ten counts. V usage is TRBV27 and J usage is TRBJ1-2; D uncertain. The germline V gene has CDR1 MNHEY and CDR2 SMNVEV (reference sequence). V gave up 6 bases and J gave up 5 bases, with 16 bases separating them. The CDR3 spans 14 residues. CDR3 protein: CASSPTEKGYGYTF. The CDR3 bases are TGTGCCAGCAGCCCAACAGAGAAGGGTTATGGCTACACCTTC.